A single sample is the source of the 3 T cell receptor beta chains below, sequenced in a study of shared clonotypes between healthy human individuals. Repertoires were generated with immunoSEQ multiplex PCR, while TCRdb's copy carries only in-frame clones and drops some. The sample contains about 330,000 clones, roughly 70% of which appear only once. The specimen was memory CD4+ T cells sorted from blood. Indicated subset: CD45RA-negative fraction. These receptors all come from a man aged 25-45 years in good health.

The rearrangement uses TRBV18 and TRBJ1-3; D might be TRBD1 (5 bases). Germline V gene lookup returns CDR1 KGHSH and CDR2 LQKENI. This CDR3 contains 19 residues. Trimming shortened V by 3 bases and J by 0 bases, and 21 bases separated the two germline ends. The CDR3 loop reads CASSPAFPGTADSGNTIYF. The CDR3 DNA is TGTGCCAGCTCACCGGCATTCCCCGGGACGGCGGACTCTGGAAACACCATATATTTT.

V and J are TRBV19 and TRBJ1-2; the D is unclear. Germline V gives CDR1 LNHDA, CDR2 SQIVND (reference sequence). The V end was cut by 6 bases, the J end by 4 bases, with 15 bases between. This CDR3 has 14 residues. The CDR3 nucleotides are TGTGCCAGTAGCCCGAGGAACGGGATCTATGGCTACACCTTC. Residues: CASSPRNGIYGYTF.

The chain joins TRBV5-1 to TRBJ2-3; tentatively, D is TRBD2 (6 bases). Per germline, CDR1 SGHRS and CDR2 YFSETQ. The CDR3 runs to 14 residues. Trimming removed 4 bases from V and 1 base from J, with 10 bases in between. The CDR3 DNA sequence: TGCGCCAGCAGCCCGGAGGGACGCACAGATACGCAGTATTTT. Translating gives CASSPEGRTDTQYF.